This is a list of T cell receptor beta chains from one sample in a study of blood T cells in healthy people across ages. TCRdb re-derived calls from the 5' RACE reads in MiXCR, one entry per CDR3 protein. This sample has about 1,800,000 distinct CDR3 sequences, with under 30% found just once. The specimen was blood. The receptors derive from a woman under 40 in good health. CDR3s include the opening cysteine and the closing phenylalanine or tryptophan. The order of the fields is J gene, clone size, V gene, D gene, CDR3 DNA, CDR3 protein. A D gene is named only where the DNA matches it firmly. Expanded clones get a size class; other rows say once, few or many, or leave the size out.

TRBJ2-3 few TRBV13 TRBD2 TGTGCCAGCAGCTTAATATCGGGGACTAGCGGCGATCCTAGCACAGATACGCAGTATTTT CASSLISGTSGDPSTDTQYF
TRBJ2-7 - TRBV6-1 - TGTGCCAGCGGCCGGAGACTAACCACCTTAATCAACGAGCAGTACTTC CASGRRLTTLINEQYF
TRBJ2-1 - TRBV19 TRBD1 TGTGCCAGTAGTACCCAGGGGGCGGAGCAGTTCTTC CASSTQGAEQFF
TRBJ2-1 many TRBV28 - TGTGCCAGCAGTTTGCTCAGGACAGACAGGACCTCCTACAATGAGCAGTTCTTC CASSLLRTDRTSYNEQFF
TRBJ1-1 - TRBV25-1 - TGTGCCAGCAGTGAAATAGGGTACCGCACTGAAGCTTTCTTT CASSEIGYRTEAFF
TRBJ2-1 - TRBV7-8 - TGTACCAGCAGCTTAGGGCTAAGGGACTCCTACAATGAGCAGTTCTTC CTSSLGLRDSYNEQFF
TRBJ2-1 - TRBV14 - TGTGCCAGCAGCCAAGACAGGGCCCACAATGAGCAGTTCTTC CASSQDRAHNEQFF
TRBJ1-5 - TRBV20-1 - TGCAGCGTGACGGAGGGGGGAGGAGAGGTCCCCCAGCATTTT CSVTEGGGEVPQHF
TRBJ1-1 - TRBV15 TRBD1 TGTGCCACCAGCAGAAGGACAGGGGAAACTGAAGCTTTCTTT CATSRRTGETEAFF
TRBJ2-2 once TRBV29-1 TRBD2 TGCAGCGGAGCGGGGCTGGGGGAGCTGTTTTTT CSGAGLGELFF
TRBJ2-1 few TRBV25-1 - TGTGCCAGCAGTGAATTTGGGACCTCCTACAATGAGCAGTTCTTC CASSEFGTSYNEQFF
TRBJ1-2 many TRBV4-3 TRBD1 TGCGCCAGCAGCCCCGGACAGGGCTGGAACTATGGCTACACCTTC CASSPGQGWNYGYTF
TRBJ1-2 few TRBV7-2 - TGTGCCAGCAGCTTATCCCTTTTCTATGGCTACACCTTC CASSLSLFYGYTF
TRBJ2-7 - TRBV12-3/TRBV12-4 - TGTGCTACGGGGGCAGGAGAATACAATGAGCAGTACTTC CATGAGEYNEQYF
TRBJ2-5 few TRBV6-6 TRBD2 TGTGCCAGCAGCCCTCCTCCTGGGCGGGGGGTCCAAGAGACCCAGTACTTC CASSPPPGRGVQETQYF
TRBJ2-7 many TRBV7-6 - TGTGCCAGCAGCTCCTCAGGTATCTCCTACGAGCAGTACTTC CASSSSGISYEQYF
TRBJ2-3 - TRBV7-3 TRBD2 TGTGCCAGCAGCTTAACGGGCGGGGGAGCAAATACGCAGTATTTT CASSLTGGGANTQYF
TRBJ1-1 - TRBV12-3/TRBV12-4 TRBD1 TGTGCCAGCAGTTCTACCAGGCCCGGGACAGGTGGGTTCACTGAAGCTTTCTTT CASSSTRPGTGGFTEAFF
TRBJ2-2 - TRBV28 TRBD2 TGTGCCAGCAGTATCCGGGGGGCGAACACCGGGGAGCTGTTTTTT CASSIRGANTGELFF
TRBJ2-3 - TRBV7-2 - TGTGCCAGCAGCTTGGGGGGGGCATCTGCCTTCGAGCAGTATTTT CASSLGGASAFEQYF
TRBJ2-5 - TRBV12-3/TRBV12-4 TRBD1 TGTGCCAGCGGACCGACAGGGGAGTTGGTTGAGACCCAGTACTTC CASGPTGELVETQYF
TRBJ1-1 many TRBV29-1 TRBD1 TGCAGCGTTGGAGGGACAGGGGGCGAGGTGAACACTGAAGCTTTCTTT CSVGGTGGEVNTEAFF
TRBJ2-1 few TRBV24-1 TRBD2 TGTGCCACCAGTAGCGGGGGGCCTCGAGAGCAGTTCTTC CATSSGGPREQFF
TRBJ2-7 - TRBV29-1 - TGCAGCGTTGAAGATGGGGGGGGACAGGCCGCCTACGAGCAGTACTTC CSVEDGGGQAAYEQYF
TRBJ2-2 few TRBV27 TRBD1 TGTGCCAGCAGGCCCGGACAGGGATATACCGGGGAGCTGTTTTTT CASRPGQGYTGELFF
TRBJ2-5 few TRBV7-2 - TGTGCCAGCAGCTTAGCGGGATGGGGTGAGCAGTACTTC CASSLAGWGEQYF
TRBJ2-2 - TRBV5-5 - TGTGCCAGCAGCTCGCTCCCGGCCGGGGAGCTGTTTTTT CASSSLPAGELFF